The next 28 T cell receptor beta chains were all read from a single sample in a study of blood T cells in healthy people across ages. A sample-barcoded 5' primer and a J-beta primer mix were used in a second PCR of about 7 to 12 cycles. TCRdb re-analysed the 5' RACE reads in MiXCR, keeping a single row per CDR3 protein. The sample lists about 620,000 distinct CDR3 sequences; under 25% were seen once. Sequences were obtained from blood. The receptors come from a man in his sixties or seventies in good health.

In this sample, this clonotype turned up a few times. The chain is built from TRBV28 and TRBJ2-5, with 7 bases that match TRBD1. The DNA end is more similar to TRBJ2-7, so the J call may be wrong. Germline values: CDR1 MDHEN, CDR2 SYDVKM. CDR3 length: 14 amino acids. CDR3 sequence: CASRRGDSSYEQYF. CDR3 DNA: TGTGCCAGCAGGCGAGGGGACAGCTCCTACGAGCAGTACTTC.

The chain has TRBV20-1 and TRBJ2-4; 7 nucleotides line up with TRBD2. Germline lookup yields CDR1 DFQATT and CDR2 SNEGSKA (reference sequence). The CDR3 runs to 15 residues. The junction had 8 bases not matched to a gene; V was cut back by 0 bases and J by 6 bases. CDR3 DNA: TGCAGTGCTAGAGACAGGGAAGCGGGGCTAAACATTCAGTACTTC. As protein: CSARDREAGLNIQYF.

This clonotype showed up many times. The chain uses TRBV27 and TRBJ1-1; tentatively, D is TRBD1 (5 bases). The germline CDR1 and CDR2 sequences are MNHEY and SMNVEV (reference sequence). Trimming pared 6 bases from V and 1 base from J, leaving 12 bases between. The CDR3 runs to 14 residues. The CDR3 region has the DNA TGTGCCAGCAGCCGACGGGACGGGAACACTGAAGCTTTCTTT. This codes for CASSRRDGNTEAFF.

This clonotype has just a few counts. V usage is TRBV30 and J usage is TRBJ1-6; 8 nucleotides match TRBD1. The CDR3 sequence is 13 residues long. Germline V gene data show CDR1 as GTSNPN and CDR2 as SVGIG (reference sequence). Unmatched junction bases numbered 2, after V lost 3 bases and J lost 7 bases. CDR3 nucleotides: TGTGCCTGGAGGGACAGGGTCAATTCACCCCTCCACTTT. Encoded protein: CAWRDRVNSPLHF.

This clonotype was seen a handful of times. The chain carries TRBV2 and TRBJ1-6; 10 bases line up with TRBD1. The CDR3 spans 15 residues. Germline CDR1 and CDR2: SNHLY and FYNNEI. Trimming took 2 bases from V and 10 from J; bases not matched to a gene: 5. The CDR3 spells CASSETWTGGSPLHF. The CDR3 coding sequence is TGTGCCAGCAGTGAAACCTGGACAGGGGGGTCACCCCTCCACTTT.

This clonotype was counted ten times or more. The V gene is TRBV9, the J gene TRBJ2-2; D is ambiguous. This CDR3 has 15 amino acids. V lost 3 bases and J 2 bases, leaving 11 bases between the germline ends. Germline CDR1 reads SGDLS; CDR2 reads YYNGEE. The CDR3 coding sequence is TGTGCCAGCAGCGAAGGCTCGAGAAACACCGGGGAGCTGTTTTTT. Protein sequence: CASSEGSRNTGELFF.

This clonotype was observed a few times. This chain uses TRBV5-1 with TRBJ1-1, with unresolved D. Germline V gene lookup returns CDR1 SGHRS and CDR2 YFSETQ. V lost 0 bases and J lost 5, with 11 bases in between. There are 14 residues in the CDR3. The CDR3 spells CASSLGESRTEAFF. DNA for the CDR3: TGCGCCAGCAGCTTGGGGGAATCGAGGACTGAAGCTTTCTTT.

About this clonotype: Sequence at one end of the junction differs from germline and may be a read error. The chain employs TRBV25-1 and TRBJ2-5, with TRBD2 matching 7 bases. Judging by the DNA end, TRBJ2-1 fits better; the J call may be wrong. This CDR3 region has 16 residues. Germline V lookup: CDR1 MGHDK, CDR2 SYGVNS. This CDR3 reads CTSSELLGREFNEQFF. The CDR3 nucleotides read TGTACCAGCAGTGAATTACTGGGGCGGGAGTTCAATGAGCAGTTCTTC.

This clonotype was seen more than once but under ten times. The DNA for the CDR3 is TGTGCCAGCAGCCAATATACTAGCGGGAGTTACCCCTACGAGCAGTACTTC. It is translated as CASSQYTSGSYPYEQYF. The chain uses TRBV3-1 and TRBJ2-7, with 11 bases fitting TRBD2. With V trimmed by 2 bases and J by 2 bases, 8 bases remained unmatched. CDR1 and CDR2 from the germline V gene are LGHDT and YNNKEL (reference sequence). The CDR3 sequence is 17 residues long.

The chain carries TRBV7-9 and TRBJ2-3, with D possibly being TRBD2 (6 bases). Germline CDR1 reads SEHNR; CDR2 reads FQNEAQ (reference sequence). The CDR3 loop spans 15 amino acids. V was cut by 11 bases and J by 0 bases, with 18 bases left in between. The CDR3 nucleotides read TGTGCCCACCTGCCGGCCAGCGGGAGCACAGATACGCAGTATTTT. Its translation: CAHLPASGSTDTQYF.

This chain uses TRBV10-2 with TRBJ2-2; D unclear. Germline values: CDR1 WSHSY, CDR2 SAAADI. V shed 2 bases and J shed 5 bases, with 6 bases lying between them. There are 13 residues in the CDR3. This chain's CDR3 is CASSETRTGELFF. The CDR3 nucleotides read TGCGCCAGCAGTGAGACGCGGACCGGGGAGCTGTTTTTT.

In this sample, this clonotype turned up a few times. This chain uses TRBV2 with TRBJ2-5; D might be TRBD1 or TRBD2, each matching 5 bases. The germline V gene has CDR1 SNHLY and CDR2 FYNNEI. Trimming took 0 bases from V and 5 from J, leaving 10 bases between them. This CDR3 has 14 amino acids. The CDR3, as DNA: TGTGCCAGCAGTGAAGCTGGGGGTCAGGAGACCCAGTACTTC. This gives the protein CASSEAGGQETQYF.

The sample holds a few counts of this clonotype. This sequence joins TRBV10-1 and TRBJ2-5, with D possibly matching TRBD1 (6 bases). The DNA end is more similar to TRBJ2-1, so the J call may be wrong. The CDR3 is 16 residues long. Germline V gives CDR1 WNHNN, CDR2 SYGVQD (reference sequence). CDR3 loop: CASSEPTSRHRDEQFF. The CDR3 nucleotides are TGCGCCAGCAGTGAGCCCACTAGTCGCCACAGGGATGAGCAGTTCTTC.

This clonotype was picked up one time. The rearrangement uses TRBV20-1 and TRBJ2-1, with a possible D match to TRBD1 (6 bases). TRBJ2-7 matches the DNA end more closely, so the J call is doubtful. This CDR3 is 11 amino acids long. Germline CDR1 DFQATT, CDR2 SNEGSKA (reference sequence). CDR3 bases: TGCAGTACCGGGACATCCTACGAGCAGTACTTC. This encodes CSTGTSYEQYF.

V is TRBV20-1 and J is TRBJ2-5; tentative D call: TRBD1 (8 bases). Germline CDR1 is DFQATT and CDR2 is SNEGSKA (reference sequence). This CDR3 is 14 amino acids long. Trimming stripped 8 bases from V and 4 bases from J, with 20 bases between. CDR3 nucleotide sequence: TGCAGTCAGGGGGCGGGAGAAGAAAGAGAGACCCAGTACTTC. Amino acids: CSQGAGEERETQYF.

This clonotype was observed a handful of times. The V gene is TRBV20-1, the J gene TRBJ2-1; 13 bases fit TRBD2. Losses at the gene ends were 1 base for V and 4 bases for J; bases not matched to a gene: 10. The germline CDR1 and CDR2 sequences are DFQATT and SNEGSKA (reference sequence). The CDR3 consists of 18 residues. CDR3 amino acids: CSARATSGRALGYNEQFF. CDR3 nucleotide sequence: TGCAGTGCTAGAGCTACTAGCGGGAGGGCCTTAGGGTACAATGAGCAGTTCTTC.

This clonotype occurred a few times. Relative to the germline gene, one junction end is altered; a read error may explain this. The chain couples TRBV10-3 to TRBJ2-7; D remains unclear. With the DNA end fitting TRBJ2-1 better, the J assignment may be wrong. This CDR3 has 15 amino acids. Germline V gives CDR1 ENHRY, CDR2 SYGVKD. The CDR3 is CAISEESWTYSEQFF. Written as DNA, the CDR3 is TGTGCCATCAGTGAGGAAAGCTGGACCTACAGTGAGCAGTTCTTC.

This clonotype was found a few times. The gene calls are TRBV12-5 and TRBJ2-5; no clear D. Matching the DNA end better, TRBJ2-1 makes the J call doubtful. The CDR3 loop spans 12 amino acids. The germline V gene has CDR1 LGHNT and CDR2 FRNRAP. Here the CDR3 DNA reads TGTGCTAGTGGTCTCGGTCGATATGGGCAGTTCTTC. It specifies CASGLGRYGQFF.

On this clonotype: The junction shows a germline mismatch at one end, possibly a read error. V gene TRBV6-2 or TRBV6-3 combines with J gene TRBJ2-5; maybe TRBD2 (5 bases). This CDR3 contains 15 residues. CDR1 and CDR2 from the germline V gene are MNHEY and SVGEGT. The DNA of the CDR3 is TGTGCCAGCAGATACTCGTGGGGAGTACAAGAGACCCAGTACTTC. Translated: CASRYSWGVQETQYF.

V usage is TRBV5-1 and J usage is TRBJ2-5; D is perhaps TRBD1 (6 bases). V lost 7 bases and J 5 bases, leaving 18 bases between the germline ends. This CDR3 has 14 amino acids. Looked up from germline, CDR1 is SGHRS and CDR2 is YFSETQ. CDR3 DNA: TGCGCCAGCTGGTTGGGGGCAGGGGACGAGACCCAGTACTTC. It specifies CASWLGAGDETQYF.

The V call is TRBV29-1, the J call TRBJ2-2, with D possibly TRBD1 on 5 matching bases. Germline CDR1 SQVTM, CDR2 ANQGSEA. This CDR3 contains 14 residues. The germline V and J ends were trimmed by 3 bases and 5 bases, with 13 bases remaining between them. The DNA for the CDR3 is TGCAGCGTTGAGCGTCAGGGTGATACCGGGGAGCTGTTTTTT. As protein: CSVERQGDTGELFF.

V and J are TRBV5-1 and TRBJ2-2, with 8 bases identical to TRBD2. J lost 1 base, V lost 7 bases, and 6 bases had no gene match. Looked up from germline, CDR1 is SGHRS and CDR2 is YFSETQ. The CDR3 is 15 residues long. For the CDR3, the DNA is TGCGCCAGCCAAGCGGGACTAGAGAACACCGGGGAGCTGTTTTTT. Translation: CASQAGLENTGELFF.

The rearrangement links TRBV14 to TRBJ2-1, with 9 bases lining up with TRBD2. CDR3 length equals 15 residues. V lost 3 bases and J lost 12; bases outside the gene matches: 12. Germline-derived CDR1 and CDR2 are SGHDN and FVKESK. The DNA for the CDR3 is TGTGCCAGCAGCCAGACACTAGCGGGCCCCTTAGGGCAGTTCTTC. Its protein is CASSQTLAGPLGQFF.

This clonotype was observed a few times. The V gene is TRBV29-1, the J gene TRBJ2-7; D is undetermined. The CDR3 is made up of 11 amino acids. Germline CDR1 is SQVTM and CDR2 is ANQGSEA. Trimming cost V 2 bases and J 1 base, with 3 bases left between them. CDR3 DNA: TGCAGCGTTGAAAGTTCCTACGAGCAGTACTTC. Translation gives CSVESSYEQYF.

This clonotype occurred a few times. The rearrangement uses TRBV20-1 and TRBJ2-1; D is unclear. V dropped 1 base and J dropped 4 bases, with 14 bases sitting between them. There are 15 residues in the CDR3. The germline V gene has CDR1 DFQATT and CDR2 SNEGSKA (reference sequence). CDR3: CSARVGSGSYNEQFF. For the CDR3, the DNA is TGCAGTGCTAGAGTGGGTAGTGGATCATACAATGAGCAGTTCTTC.

This clonotype was recorded at least ten times. This rearrangement joins TRBV7-9 to TRBJ2-7, with D perhaps being TRBD1 or TRBD2 (5 bases each). The CDR3 is 14 residues long. Looked up from germline, CDR1 is SEHNR and CDR2 is FQNEAQ (reference sequence). V was trimmed by 5 bases and J by 5 bases, leaving 16 bases between them. CDR3 sequence: CASSPRSGLNEQYF. The CDR3, as DNA: TGTGCCAGCAGCCCACGGTCGGGGCTGAACGAGCAGTACTTC.

This clonotype has a handful of counts. The CDR3 does not end in the conserved phenylalanine or tryptophan, so this is likely a read error. Here the CDR3 reads CASSQAAGRNGYTL. The CDR3 DNA reads as TGTGCCAGCAGCCAGGCAGCAGGGAGGAATGGCTACACCCTC. The chain employs TRBV9 and TRBJ1-2; possibly TRBD1 for D (5 bases). Germline V gene lookup returns CDR1 SGDLS and CDR2 YYNGEE. With 4 bases removed from V and 6 bases from J, the gap between germline ends came to 16 bases. The CDR3 totals 14 residues.

This chain uses TRBV15 with TRBJ2-1; the match to TRBD2 covers 11 bases. The CDR3 runs 16 residues. The germline V gene encodes CDR1 LNHNV and CDR2 YYDKDF (reference sequence). V trimming: 3 bases; J trimming: 4 bases; junction bases outside the gene matches: 5. CDR3 bases: TGTGCCACCAGCAGTACGACTAGCGGGATTTACAATGAGCAGTTCTTC. The encoded protein is CATSSTTSGIYNEQFF.